This TCR beta chain derives from a study of blood T cell repertoires in COVID-19. Methods used by the authors: Nucleated cell number was recorded as an estimate derived from reference gene primer amplification. Only in-frame clones appear in the TCRdb table, and some are missing; sequencing was by immunoSEQ multiplex PCR. V, J and clone size were drawn from that table, and D and trimming were deduced from the DNA. The repertoire consists of 50,000 to 55,000 clones, with roughly 85% occurring once and the leading ten covering 2.5% to 3%. V dropped 6 bases and J dropped 6; count of bases not matched to a gene: 8. Germline-derived CDR1 and CDR2 are MDHEN and SYDVKM. The CDR3 is made up of 15 amino acids.

The origin of this receptor is an older man with acute or convalescent COVID-19. What was sequenced was peripheral blood. V usage is TRBV28 and J usage is TRBJ2-7; 13 bases map to TRBD2. CDR3 nucleotides: TGTGCCAGCAGAACTAGCGGGGGGGCCCTCAGCGAGCAGTACTTC. Translating it yields CASRTSGGALSEQYF.